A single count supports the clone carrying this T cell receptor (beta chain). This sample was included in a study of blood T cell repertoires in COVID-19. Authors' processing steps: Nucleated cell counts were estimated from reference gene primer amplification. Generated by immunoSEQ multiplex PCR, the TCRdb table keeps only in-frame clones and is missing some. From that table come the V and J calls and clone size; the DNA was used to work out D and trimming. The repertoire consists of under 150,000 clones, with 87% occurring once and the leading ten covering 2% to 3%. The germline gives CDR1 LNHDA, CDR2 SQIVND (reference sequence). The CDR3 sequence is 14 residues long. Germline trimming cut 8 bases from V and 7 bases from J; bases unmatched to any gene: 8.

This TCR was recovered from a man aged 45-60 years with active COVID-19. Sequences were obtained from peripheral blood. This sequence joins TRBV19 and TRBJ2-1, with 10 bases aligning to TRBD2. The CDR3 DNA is TGTGCCAGTTTTGCGAGCGGGGGGGAAAATGAGCAGTTCTTC. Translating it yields CASFASGGENEQFF.